This TCR beta chain was sequenced during a study of tissue T cells after allogeneic stem cell transplantation. Germline assignment: CDR1 SNHLY and CDR2 FYNGKV (reference sequence). V dropped 5 bases and J dropped 6; count of bases not matched to a gene: 4. The length of the CDR3 is 14 residues. Sequencing used immunoSEQ multiplex PCR; TCRdb keeps in-frame clones, though not all of them. The table lists fewer than 6,000 clones, roughly 47% of them singletons, with 3% in the top ten. The sample holds a few counts of this clone. The genes and germline here are from mouse. Coverage ceases 1 residue before the CDR3 finishes, and the germline J gene fills in the end. As to time point: mouse harvest day 7 after allogeneic transplant. Mouse grafts combined 10^7 T-cell-depleted bone marrow cells with 10^6 splenic CD5+ T cells.

The sample was skin. This TCR was sampled from a female BALB/c mouse given C57BL/6 T cells with graft-versus-host disease after an allogeneic hematopoietic cell transplant. This chain uses TRBV3 with TRBJ2-1; 10 nucleotides align to TRBD1. This CDR3 reads CASSPRTGGAEQFF. CDR3 DNA (partial): TGTGCCAGCAGCCCCCGGACAGGGGGTGCTGAGCAGTTC.